This is a list of T cell receptor beta chains from one sample in a study of cytomegalovirus exposure and HLA in healthy donors. The assay was immunoSEQ multiplex PCR, and TCRdb's table has in-frame clones only and misses some. Among 65,000 to 100,000 clones listed, around 79% were seen once. Sequenced material: PBMCs. These receptors all stem from a female donor in good health and CMV-seronegative. Each CDR3 is given with its conserved first and last residue. The order of the fields is D gene, clone size, V gene, J gene, CDR3 protein, CDR3 DNA. The D gene is left open where the match is weak. Only part of the rows carry a size: once, few, many, or a class if the clone is expanded.

D gene: TRBD2
clone size: .
V gene: TRBV7-7
J gene: TRBJ2-1
CDR3 protein: CASNPLSSGSMHEQFF
CDR3 DNA: TGTGCTAGCAACCCCCTCTCTAGCGGGAGTATGCATGAGCAGTTCTTC

D gene: TRBD1
clone size: .
V gene: TRBV7-6
J gene: TRBJ1-3
CDR3 protein: CASSRQGPSGGNTIYF
CDR3 DNA: TGTGCCAGCAGCCGACAGGGGCCCTCGGGGGGAAACACCATATATTTT

D gene: TRBD1
clone size: .
V gene: TRBV5-1
J gene: TRBJ1-4
CDR3 protein: CASSGSGTAPRGQLFF
CDR3 DNA: TGCGCCAGCAGCGGCTCCGGGACAGCGCCTAGGGGGCAACTGTTTTTT

D gene: TRBD1
clone size: .
V gene: TRBV2
J gene: TRBJ1-6
CDR3 protein: CASSRARTGQSPLHF
CDR3 DNA: TGTGCCAGCAGTAGAGCTAGGACAGGGCAATCACCCCTCCACTTT

D gene: .
clone size: .
V gene: TRBV5-1
J gene: TRBJ2-5
CDR3 protein: CASSWGLQAETQYF
CDR3 DNA: TGCGCCAGCAGCTGGGGACTCCAGGCAGAGACCCAGTACTTC

D gene: TRBD1
clone size: .
V gene: TRBV5-4
J gene: TRBJ1-1
CDR3 protein: CASSSRTGERTEAFF
CDR3 DNA: TGTGCCAGCAGCTCCCGGACAGGGGAGAGGACTGAAGCTTTCTTT

D gene: TRBD1
clone size: few
V gene: TRBV5-1
J gene: TRBJ2-7
CDR3 protein: CASSLGRGLPYEQYF
CDR3 DNA: TGCGCCAGCAGCTTGGGCAGGGGGTTACCCTACGAGCAGTACTTC

D gene: TRBD1
clone size: .
V gene: TRBV28
J gene: TRBJ1-5
CDR3 protein: CASSGTGGRPQHF
CDR3 DNA: TGTGCCAGCAGTGGGACAGGGGGGAGGCCCCAGCATTTT

D gene: .
clone size: .
V gene: TRBV19
J gene: TRBJ1-3
CDR3 protein: CASSSNGVRISGNTIYF
CDR3 DNA: TGTGCCAGTAGTTCGAACGGGGTCAGAATCTCTGGAAACACCATATATTTT

D gene: .
clone size: few
V gene: TRBV28
J gene: TRBJ1-5
CDR3 protein: CASRLPLTGNQPQHF
CDR3 DNA: TGTGCCAGCAGACTTCCTCTCACAGGCAATCAGCCCCAGCATTTT

D gene: .
clone size: .
V gene: TRBV27
J gene: TRBJ1-4
CDR3 protein: CASSFDRSREKLFF
CDR3 DNA: TGTGCCAGCAGTTTCGATAGGAGTAGGGAAAAACTGTTTTTT

D gene: .
clone size: .
V gene: TRBV2
J gene: TRBJ1-6
CDR3 protein: CASKAYPDSPLHF
CDR3 DNA: TGTGCCAGCAAAGCCTACCCGGATTCACCCCTCCACTTT

D gene: TRBD1
clone size: once
V gene: TRBV7-2
J gene: TRBJ2-3
CDR3 protein: CASSIQGQADTQYF
CDR3 DNA: TGTGCCAGCAGCATACAGGGGCAGGCAGATACGCAGTATTTT

D gene: .
clone size: .
V gene: TRBV28
J gene: TRBJ1-5
CDR3 protein: CASSGHSFNQPQHF
CDR3 DNA: TGTGCCAGCAGTGGACATTCCTTCAATCAGCCCCAGCATTTT

D gene: .
clone size: .
V gene: TRBV27
J gene: TRBJ2-7
CDR3 protein: CASNPLQGFGEQYF
CDR3 DNA: TGTGCCAGCAACCCTTTACAGGGTTTCGGCGAGCAGTACTTC

D gene: TRBD2
clone size: .
V gene: TRBV5-1
J gene: TRBJ2-1
CDR3 protein: CASSSGLAGNYNEQFF
CDR3 DNA: TGCGCCAGCAGCTCGGGACTAGCGGGTAACTACAATGAGCAGTTCTTC

D gene: .
clone size: .
V gene: TRBV6-1
J gene: TRBJ2-6
CDR3 protein: CASRTGPSGANVLTF
CDR3 DNA: TGTGCCAGCCGTACAGGGCCCTCTGGGGCCAACGTCCTGACTTTC

D gene: .
clone size: .
V gene: TRBV5-1
J gene: TRBJ2-3
CDR3 protein: CASATEASTDTQYF
CDR3 DNA: TGCGCCAGCGCCACCGAGGCTAGCACAGATACGCAGTATTTT

D gene: .
clone size: once
V gene: TRBV2
J gene: TRBJ2-7
CDR3 protein: CASRRGGQGMSYEQYF
CDR3 DNA: TGTGCCAGCAGGAGGGGAGGGCAGGGGATGTCCTACGAGCAGTACTTC

D gene: .
clone size: .
V gene: TRBV7-2
J gene: TRBJ2-7
CDR3 protein: CASSLAEGRGYEQYF
CDR3 DNA: TGTGCCAGCAGCTTAGCAGAGGGGCGGGGCTACGAGCAGTACTTC

D gene: TRBD2
clone size: .
V gene: TRBV7-2
J gene: TRBJ2-5
CDR3 protein: CASSLDGGLAGSETQYF
CDR3 DNA: TGTGCCAGCAGCTTAGATGGGGGACTAGCGGGGAGTGAGACCCAGTACTTC

D gene: .
clone size: .
V gene: TRBV7-6
J gene: TRBJ2-7
CDR3 protein: CASSLTDRNYEQYF
CDR3 DNA: TGTGCCAGCAGCCTAACTGACAGGAACTACGAGCAGTACTTC

D gene: .
clone size: .
V gene: TRBV7-9
J gene: TRBJ1-4
CDR3 protein: CASSLSGATNEKLFF
CDR3 DNA: TGTGCCAGCAGCTTAAGCGGGGCAACTAATGAAAAACTGTTTTTC

D gene: TRBD1
clone size: .
V gene: TRBV28
J gene: TRBJ2-7
CDR3 protein: CASSLSGQPLSYEQYF
CDR3 DNA: TGTGCCAGCAGTTTGTCGGGACAGCCTCTCTCCTACGAGCAGTACTTC

D gene: .
clone size: .
V gene: TRBV30
J gene: TRBJ1-4
CDR3 protein: CAWGTSTNEKLFF
CDR3 DNA: TGTGCCTGGGGGACATCAACTAATGAAAAACTGTTTTTT

D gene: .
clone size: .
V gene: TRBV2
J gene: TRBJ1-2
CDR3 protein: CASSERGEGKGYTF
CDR3 DNA: TGTGCCAGCAGTGAGCGCGGGGAGGGGAAGGGCTACACCTTC

D gene: TRBD1
clone size: .
V gene: TRBV18
J gene: TRBJ1-1
CDR3 protein: CASSPGTANTEAFF
CDR3 DNA: TGTGCCAGCTCACCCGGGACAGCCAACACTGAAGCTTTCTTT

D gene: .
clone size: few
V gene: TRBV7-2
J gene: TRBJ2-6
CDR3 protein: CASSARGSGANVLTF
CDR3 DNA: TGTGCCAGCAGCGCTCGCGGCTCTGGGGCCAACGTCCTGACTTTC

D gene: .
clone size: .
V gene: TRBV6-1
J gene: TRBJ2-6
CDR3 protein: CASTLAGAGANVLTF
CDR3 DNA: TGTGCCAGCACCCTAGCCGGAGCTGGGGCCAACGTCCTGACTTTC

D gene: TRBD2
clone size: .
V gene: TRBV7-9
J gene: TRBJ2-3
CDR3 protein: CASSFGGTSGGAYNTQYF
CDR3 DNA: TGTGCCAGCAGCTTTGGAGGGACTAGCGGGGGGGCGTACAATACGCAGTATTTT

D gene: .
clone size: .
V gene: TRBV7-2
J gene: TRBJ1-1
CDR3 protein: CASRLGSEAFF
CDR3 DNA: TGTGCCAGCAGACTAGGGAGTGAAGCTTTCTTT

D gene: TRBD2
clone size: few
V gene: TRBV6-5
J gene: TRBJ2-5
CDR3 protein: CASSYNAGERAETQYF
CDR3 DNA: TGTGCCAGCAGTTACAATGCGGGAGAGCGGGCAGAGACCCAGTACTTC